Below, 7 T cell receptor beta chains from the same sample are listed, as sequenced in a study of molecular identifiers for immune sequencing clone quantification. TCRdb reprocessed the PCR reads with MiXCR, giving one entry per CDR3 protein. Of 490,000 or so distinct CDR3 sequences in the sample, over 20% are singletons; the top ten hold about 0.8%. The sample consisted of naive CD8+ T cells from blood, with Jurkat cell RNA spiked in. Regarding subset: FACS-sorted CD8+CD4-CCR7+CD45RA+ naive T cells. These receptors were collected from a human donor in good health. Some libraries in this study had Jurkat cell RNA spiked in.

This clonotype came up a few times. The chain joins TRBV6-6 to TRBJ1-3; TRBD1 matches at 7 bases. This CDR3 is built from 17 residues. Germline assignment: CDR1 MNHNY and CDR2 SVGAGI (reference sequence). V trimming: 2 bases; J trimming: 0 bases; junction bases outside the gene matches: 7. CDR3 sequence: CASSYPGGSYSGNTIYF. CDR3 sequence (DNA): TGTGCCAGCAGTTACCCAGGGGGGTCCTACTCTGGAAACACCATATATTTT.

As to this clonotype: This may come from a read error, since a much larger clone is one base off. The rearrangement links TRBV28 to TRBJ2-7, with no clear D. Trimming took off 6 bases at V and 5 bases at J, with 14 bases between the two ends. The germline V gene encodes CDR1 MDHEN and CDR2 SYDVKM. This CDR3 contains 13 residues. The CDR3 DNA is TGTGCCAGCAGCCCCCAAAATACCCACGAGCAGTACTTC. It yields the protein CASSPQNTHEQYF.

This clonotype was counted a few times. The chain carries TRBV30 and TRBJ2-1; perhaps TRBD2 as D (7 bases). Germline V lookup: CDR1 GTSNPN, CDR2 SVGIG (reference sequence). The CDR3 has 14 residues. Deletions cut 4 bases from V and 6 bases from J, with 16 bases between. CDR3 sequence (DNA): TGTGCCTGGACGTGGCGGGGGCCCCCCAATGAGCAGTTCTTC. This translates into CAWTWRGPPNEQFF.

This clonotype was seen many times. The rearrangement links TRBV28 to TRBJ2-7; no definite D call. Trimming took off 10 bases at V and 1 base at J, with 14 bases between the two ends. The CDR3 is 13 residues long. Germline CDR1 reads MDHEN; CDR2 reads SYDVKM. The CDR3 region has the DNA TGTGCCATAGGCCCTTCTTATTCCTACGAGCAGTACTTC. Its protein is CAIGPSYSYEQYF.

This clonotype was seen repeatedly, ten times or more. The gene calls are TRBV6-6 and TRBJ1-1, with unresolved D. Trimming removed 0 bases from V and 10 bases from J, with 12 bases in between. Germline V gene sequence: CDR1 MNHNY, CDR2 SVGAGI (reference sequence). This CDR3 has 13 residues. CDR3 region: CASSYSDEQSAFF. The DNA of the CDR3 is TGTGCCAGCAGTTACTCTGATGAGCAGTCAGCTTTCTTT.

This clonotype was seen a few times. The rearrangement joins TRBV24-1 to TRBJ2-7; no firm D call. The germline V gene has CDR1 KGHDR and CDR2 SFDVKD. V dropped 4 bases and J dropped 5 bases, with 20 bases sitting between them. The CDR3 is 16 amino acids. The CDR3 loop reads CATSESGSLRVNEQYF. The CDR3 DNA reads as TGTGCCACCAGTGAGTCTGGGTCTCTTCGCGTGAACGAGCAGTACTTC.

Ten or more counts support this clonotype. The chain joins TRBV27 to TRBJ1-1; no firm D call. Germline V gives CDR1 MNHEY, CDR2 SMNVEV (reference sequence). The CDR3 extends over 13 amino acids. Trimming removed 3 bases at V and 3 bases at J, with 8 bases between. Written as DNA, the CDR3 is TGTGCCAGCAGTTTGGCCAGTGACACTGAAGCTTTCTTT. This sequence encodes CASSLASDTEAFF.